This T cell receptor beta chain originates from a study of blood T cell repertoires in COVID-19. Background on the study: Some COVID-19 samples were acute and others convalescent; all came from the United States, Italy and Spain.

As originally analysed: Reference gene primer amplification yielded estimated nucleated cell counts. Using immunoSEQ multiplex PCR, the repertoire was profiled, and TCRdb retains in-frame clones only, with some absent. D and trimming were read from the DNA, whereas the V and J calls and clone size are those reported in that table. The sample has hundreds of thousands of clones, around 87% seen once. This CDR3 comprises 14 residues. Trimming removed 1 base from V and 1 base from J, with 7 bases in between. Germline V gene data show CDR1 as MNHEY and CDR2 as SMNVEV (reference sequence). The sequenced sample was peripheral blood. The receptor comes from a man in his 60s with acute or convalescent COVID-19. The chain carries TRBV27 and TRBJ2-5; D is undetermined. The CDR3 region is CASSLFPIQETQYF. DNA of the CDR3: TGTGCCAGCAGTTTATTCCCCATCCAAGAGACCCAGTACTTC.